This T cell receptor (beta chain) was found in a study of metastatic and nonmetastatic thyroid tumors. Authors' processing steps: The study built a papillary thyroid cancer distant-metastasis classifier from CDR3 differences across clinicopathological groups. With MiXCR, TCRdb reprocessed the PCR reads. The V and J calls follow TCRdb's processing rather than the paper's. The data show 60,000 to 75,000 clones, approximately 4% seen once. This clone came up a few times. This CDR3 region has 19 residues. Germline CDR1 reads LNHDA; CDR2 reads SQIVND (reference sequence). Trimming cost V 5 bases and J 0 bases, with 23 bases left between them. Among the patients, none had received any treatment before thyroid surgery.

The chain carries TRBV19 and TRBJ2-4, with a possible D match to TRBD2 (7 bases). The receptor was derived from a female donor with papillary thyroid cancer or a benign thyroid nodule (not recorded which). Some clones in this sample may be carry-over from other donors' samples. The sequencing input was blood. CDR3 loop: CASSLSGGALSGAKNIQYF. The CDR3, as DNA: TGTGCCAGTAGTCTTTCGGGGGGCGCCCTATCCGGAGCCAAAAACATTCAGTACTTC.